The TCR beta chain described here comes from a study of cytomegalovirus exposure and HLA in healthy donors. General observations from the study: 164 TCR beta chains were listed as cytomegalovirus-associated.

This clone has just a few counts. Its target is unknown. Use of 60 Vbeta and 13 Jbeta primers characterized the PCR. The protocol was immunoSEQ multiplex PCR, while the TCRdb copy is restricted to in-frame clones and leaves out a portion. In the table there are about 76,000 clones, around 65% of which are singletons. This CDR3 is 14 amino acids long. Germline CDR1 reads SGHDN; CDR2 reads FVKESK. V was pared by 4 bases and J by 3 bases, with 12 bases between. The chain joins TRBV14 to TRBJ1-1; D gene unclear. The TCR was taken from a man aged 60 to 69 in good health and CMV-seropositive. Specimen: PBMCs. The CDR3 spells CASSPPPRYTEAFF. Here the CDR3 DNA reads TGTGCCAGCAGCCCTCCCCCGCGTTACACTGAAGCTTTCTTT.